These 20 T cell receptor beta chains came from one sample sequenced in a study of blood T cell repertoires in COVID-19. The repertoire was sequenced with immunoSEQ multiplex PCR; TCRdb's copy has only in-frame clones and lacks some. The sample has tens of thousands of clones; approximately 83% are singletons. What was sequenced was peripheral blood. Every receptor here comes from a woman aged 55-70 years with acute or convalescent COVID-19.

The chain carries TRBV10-2 and TRBJ1-5, with D unresolved. CDR1 is WSHSY, CDR2 SAAADI, per germline. Trimming took off 7 bases at V and 0 bases at J, with 7 bases between the two ends. The CDR3 is 13 residues long. CDR3 sequence reads: CASTRDSNQPQHF. CDR3 nucleotides: TGCGCCAGCACGCGGGATAGCAATCAGCCCCAGCATTTT.

This chain joins TRBV29-1 and TRBJ1-1, with a possible D match to TRBD1 (5 bases). CDR3 length: 15 residues. Trimming removed 4 bases from V and 5 bases from J, with 20 bases in between. Germline V gives CDR1 SQVTM, CDR2 ANQGSEA. CDR3 protein: CSVATGIRTRTEAFF. Written as DNA, the CDR3 is TGCAGCGTTGCAACAGGTATCCGAACGAGGACTGAAGCTTTCTTT.

The rearrangement uses TRBV3-1 (or the pseudogene TRBV3-2) and TRBJ2-1; D ambiguous. V lost 1 base to trimming and J lost 0 bases, with 10 bases between them. Germline assignment: CDR1 LGHDT and CDR2 YNNKEL (reference sequence). CDR3 length: 16 amino acids. CDR3: CASSQGVIISYNEQFF. The CDR3, as DNA: TGTGCCAGCAGCCAAGGAGTCATTATCTCCTACAATGAGCAGTTCTTC.

The V and J genes are TRBV20-1 and TRBJ1-1; D is unclear. The CDR3 consists of 15 residues. Germline V gene sequence: CDR1 DFQATT, CDR2 SNEGSKA (reference sequence). The V gene lost 3 bases and the J gene lost 1 base, with 15 bases spanning the gap. CDR3 amino acids: CSASRGSVTNTEAFF. The CDR3 nucleotides read TGCAGTGCTAGTCGGGGTTCCGTGACGAACACTGAAGCTTTCTTT.

The sample holds a few counts of this clone. Here the CDR3 reads CASSRRLTATGNTIYF. Written as DNA, the CDR3 is TGTGCCAGCAGTCGTCGATTGACAGCTACTGGAAACACCATATATTTT. V usage is TRBV28 and J usage is TRBJ1-3, with a possible D match to TRBD1 (5 bases). The CDR3 spans 16 residues. Trimming stripped 5 bases from V and 2 bases from J, with 16 bases between. Germline V gene data show CDR1 as MDHEN and CDR2 as SYDVKM.

The chain is built from TRBV14 and TRBJ1-2, with D tentatively TRBD1 (6 bases). V was shortened by 4 bases and J by 2 bases, with 8 bases between the two germline ends. Germline loops: CDR1 SGHDN, CDR2 FVKESK. The CDR3 consists of 13 residues. The CDR3 sequence is CASSPQGNYGYTF. The CDR3 DNA sequence: TGTGCCAGCAGCCCACAGGGAAACTATGGCTACACCTTC.

The rearrangement joins TRBV11-2 to TRBJ2-7; perhaps TRBD1 as D (5 bases). The length of the CDR3 is 15 residues. Between the trimmed V and J ends, which lost 2 bases and 0 bases, there was a span of 11 bases. Germline loops: CDR1 SGHAT, CDR2 FQNNGV. As DNA, the CDR3 is TGTGCCAGCAGCTTACGCCGACAGAGCTCCTACGAGCAGTACTTC. Protein product: CASSLRRQSSYEQYF.

The chain links TRBV5-1 to TRBJ1-6; tentatively, D is TRBD1 (6 bases). Germline CDR1 SGHRS, CDR2 YFSETQ. The CDR3 runs to 14 residues. V was clipped by 3 bases and J by 5 bases, with 9 bases between them. The CDR3, as DNA: TGCGCCAGCAGCTGGGACACCGATAATTCACCCCTCCACTTT. Protein: CASSWDTDNSPLHF.

This clone was seen only once. This chain joins TRBV21-1 and TRBJ2-7; TRBD2, as called in the table, went unchecked against the DNA. TRBV21-1 is annotated as a pseudogene. There are 14 residues in the CDR3. The CDR3 spells CARRTSGRFYEQYF. DNA of the CDR3: TGTGCCAGAAGGACTAGCGGGAGATTCTACGAGCAGTACTTC.

The V call is TRBV6-6, the J call TRBJ1-2, with D possibly TRBD1 on 6 matching bases. This CDR3 is 14 amino acids long. Germline CDR1 is MNHNY and CDR2 is SVGAGI (reference sequence). V was trimmed by 6 bases and J by 8 bases, leaving 19 bases between them. The CDR3 loop is CASSYDSGQDGYTF. CDR3 DNA: TGTGCCAGCAGCTATGACTCGGGACAAGACGGCTACACCTTC.

This clone appeared a single time. V usage is TRBV15 and J usage is TRBJ1-6; no definite D call. Trimming stripped 5 bases from V and 7 bases from J, with 12 bases between. The CDR3 is 14 amino acids. In germline, CDR1 is LNHNV, CDR2 YYDKDF (reference sequence). The CDR3 here is CATSPQAGNSPLHF. The CDR3 nucleotides read TGTGCCACCAGCCCCCAAGCGGGGAATTCACCCCTCCACTTT.

The chain recombines TRBV7-8 with TRBJ1-5, with a tentative D call TRBD1 (5 bases). Germline assignment: CDR1 SGHVS and CDR2 FQNEAQ. Trimming pared 2 bases from V and 4 bases from J, leaving 12 bases between. CDR3 length: 15 residues. The CDR3 spells CASSLTVGGNQPQHF. Here the CDR3 DNA reads TGTGCCAGCAGCTTAACGGTCGGGGGGAATCAGCCCCAGCATTTT.

The chain carries TRBV10-2 and TRBJ2-7; D may be TRBD2 (6 bases). CDR1 is WSHSY, CDR2 SAAADI, per germline. This CDR3 is built from 13 residues. Trimming stripped 10 bases from V and 4 bases from J, with 17 bases between. In nucleotides, the CDR3 is TGCGCCACCCTCGGGGGATTAGTATACGAGCAGTACTTC. Translation: CATLGGLVYEQYF.

This sequence joins TRBV28 and TRBJ1-4, with a possible D match to TRBD1 (5 bases). The V end was cut by 3 bases, the J end by 4 bases, with 12 bases between. The germline V gene has CDR1 MDHEN and CDR2 SYDVKM. The CDR3 contains 15 residues. CDR3 protein: CASSFVWQGNEKLFF. As DNA, the CDR3 is TGTGCCAGCAGTTTTGTTTGGCAGGGTAATGAAAAACTGTTTTTT.

This clone was seen a single time. The chain is built from TRBV7-9 and TRBJ1-4; D is perhaps TRBD1 (6 bases). V dropped 1 base and J dropped 8 bases, with 11 bases sitting between them. From germline, CDR1 is SEHNR and CDR2 FQNEAQ (reference sequence). The CDR3 has 14 amino acids. The CDR3 nucleotides read TGTGCCAGCAGCTTAGAGATGACAGGCGAAAAACTGTTTTTT. This codes for CASSLEMTGEKLFF.

The J gene is TRBJ1-1, the V gene TRBV28, with D possibly being TRBD1 (6 bases). V was clipped by 6 bases and J by 6 bases, with 11 bases between them. The germline gives CDR1 MDHEN, CDR2 SYDVKM. This CDR3 is 12 amino acids long. The CDR3 bases are TGTGCCAGCAGGTCAGGGGTCCCTGAAGCTTTCTTT. Protein: CASRSGVPEAFF.

This rearrangement joins TRBV7-8 to TRBJ1-3; 7 nucleotides line up with TRBD1. Germline CDR1 SGHVS, CDR2 FQNEAQ. The CDR3 length is 15 residues. The V segment lost 5 bases and the J segment 4 bases; nucleotides outside the gene matches: 8. The CDR3 is CASSPRQGSGNTIYF. The CDR3, as DNA: TGTGCCAGCAGCCCGAGACAGGGATCAGGAAACACCATATATTTT. Complete variable domain (other parts from reference TRBV7-8 and TRBJ1-3): GAGVSQSPRYKVAKRGQDVALRCDPISGHVSLFWYQQALGQGPEFLTYFQNEAQLDKSGLPSDRFFAERPEGSVSTLKIQRTQQEDSAVYLCASSPRQGSGNTIYFGEGSWLTVV.

This chain links TRBV5-5 with TRBJ1-1, with D possibly TRBD1 on 5 matching bases. This CDR3 region has 16 residues. V was trimmed by 2 bases and J by 4 bases, leaving 18 bases between them. Germline lookup yields CDR1 SGHKS and CDR2 YYEKEE (reference sequence). In DNA, the CDR3 is TGTGCCAGCAGCTTTTATTCAGGGCCCGGGTCCACTGAAGCTTTCTTT. Its translation is CASSFYSGPGSTEAFF.

The chain combines TRBV5-6 with TRBJ2-1; 8 bases align to TRBD1. The CDR3 is made up of 17 amino acids. Germline V gives CDR1 SGHDT, CDR2 YYEEEE. The ends lost 4 bases at V and 1 base at J; junction bases unmatched: 10. CDR3 sequence reads: CASSHGTGLTSYNEQFF. The CDR3 coding sequence is TGTGCCAGCAGCCATGGGACAGGCCTCACTTCCTACAATGAGCAGTTCTTC.

The chain carries TRBV14 and TRBJ1-2, with no clear D. The germline CDR1 and CDR2 sequences are SGHDN and FVKESK. The V and J ends lost 0 bases and 4 bases respectively, with 3 bases between them. CDR3 length: 12 amino acids. CDR3 region: CASSQEAYGYTF. In DNA form, the CDR3 reads TGTGCCAGCAGCCAAGAAGCCTATGGCTACACCTTC.